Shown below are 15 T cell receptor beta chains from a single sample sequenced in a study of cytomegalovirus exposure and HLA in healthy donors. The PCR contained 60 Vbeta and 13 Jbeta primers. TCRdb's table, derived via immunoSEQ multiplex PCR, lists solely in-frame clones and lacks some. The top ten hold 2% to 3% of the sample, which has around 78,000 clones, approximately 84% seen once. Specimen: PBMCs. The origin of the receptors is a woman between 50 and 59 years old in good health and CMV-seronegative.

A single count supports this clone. The DNA of the CDR3 is TGTGCCAGCAGTAGTCGACAGGGGAGGGCTGAAGCTTTCTTT. Protein: CASSSRQGRAEAFF. The chain carries TRBV6-1 and TRBJ1-1; TRBD1 matches 8 bases. Germline V gene data show CDR1 as MNHNS and CDR2 as SASEGT. The CDR3 sequence is 14 residues long. V was clipped by 5 bases and J by 6 bases; unmatched bases: 8.

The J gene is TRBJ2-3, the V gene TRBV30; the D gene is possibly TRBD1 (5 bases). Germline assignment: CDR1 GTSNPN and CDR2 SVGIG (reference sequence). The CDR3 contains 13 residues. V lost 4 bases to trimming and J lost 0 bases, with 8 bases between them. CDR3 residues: CAWTGWSTDTQYF. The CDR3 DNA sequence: TGTGCCTGGACAGGGTGGAGCACAGATACGCAGTATTTT.

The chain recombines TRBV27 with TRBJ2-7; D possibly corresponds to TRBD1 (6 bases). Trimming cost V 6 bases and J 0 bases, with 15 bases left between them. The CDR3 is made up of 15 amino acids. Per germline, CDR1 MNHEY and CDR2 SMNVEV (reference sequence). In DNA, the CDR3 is TGTGCCAGCAGCTCAACCCCACAGGGCTCCTACGAGCAGTACGTC. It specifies CASSSTPQGSYEQYV.

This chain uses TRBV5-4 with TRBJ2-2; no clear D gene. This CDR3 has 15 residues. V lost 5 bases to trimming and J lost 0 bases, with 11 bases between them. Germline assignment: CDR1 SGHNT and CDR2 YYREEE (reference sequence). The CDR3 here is CASRPQPANTGELFF. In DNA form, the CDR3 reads TGTGCCAGCAGACCACAGCCCGCGAACACCGGGGAGCTGTTTTTT.

The CDR3: CASSESASGTNYEQYF. CDR3 bases: TGCGCCAGCAGTGAGTCGGCTAGCGGGACTAACTACGAGCAGTACTTC. The chain couples TRBV10-1 to TRBJ2-7, with TRBD2 matching over 9 bases. J was trimmed by 3 bases and V by 0 bases; bases with no gene match: 6. Per germline, CDR1 WNHNN and CDR2 SYGVQD (reference sequence). CDR3 length: 16 residues.

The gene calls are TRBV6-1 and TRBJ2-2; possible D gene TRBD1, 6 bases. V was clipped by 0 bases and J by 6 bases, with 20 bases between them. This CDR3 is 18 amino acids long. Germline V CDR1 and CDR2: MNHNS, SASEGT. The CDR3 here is CASSEAGLPGVISGELFF. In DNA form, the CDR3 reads TGTGCCAGCAGTGAAGCCGGGCTCCCAGGGGTGATTTCCGGGGAGCTGTTTTTT.

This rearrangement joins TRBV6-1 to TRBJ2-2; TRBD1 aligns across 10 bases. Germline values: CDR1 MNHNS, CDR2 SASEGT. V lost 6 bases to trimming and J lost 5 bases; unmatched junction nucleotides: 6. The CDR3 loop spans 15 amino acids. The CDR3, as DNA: TGTGCCAGCAGCCCCGGGACAGGGGAAACCGGGGAGCTGTTTTTT. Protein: CASSPGTGETGELFF.

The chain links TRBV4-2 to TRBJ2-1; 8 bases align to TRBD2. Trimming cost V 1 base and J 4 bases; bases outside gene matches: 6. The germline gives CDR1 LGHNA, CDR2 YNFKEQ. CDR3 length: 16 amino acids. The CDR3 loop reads CASSQGGLAAYNEQFF. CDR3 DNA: TGTGCCAGCAGCCAAGGCGGACTAGCCGCATACAATGAGCAGTTCTTC.

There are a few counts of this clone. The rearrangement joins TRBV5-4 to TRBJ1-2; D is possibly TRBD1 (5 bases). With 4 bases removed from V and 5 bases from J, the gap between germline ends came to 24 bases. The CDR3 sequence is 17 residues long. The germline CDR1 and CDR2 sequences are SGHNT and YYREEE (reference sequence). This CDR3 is CASSKTAGTSKGYGYTF. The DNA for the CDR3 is TGTGCCAGCAGCAAGACGGCCGGGACTTCCAAGGGATATGGCTACACCTTC. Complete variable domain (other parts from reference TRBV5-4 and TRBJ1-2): ETGVTQSPTHLIKTRGQQVTLRCSSQSGHNTVSWYQQALGQGPQFIFQYYREEENGRGNFPPRFSGLQFPNYSSELNVNALELDDSALYLCASSKTAGTSKGYGYTFGSGTRLTVV.

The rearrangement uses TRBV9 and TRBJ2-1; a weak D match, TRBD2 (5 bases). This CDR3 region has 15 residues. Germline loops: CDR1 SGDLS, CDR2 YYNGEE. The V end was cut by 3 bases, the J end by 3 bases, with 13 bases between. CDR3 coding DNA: TGTGCCAGCAGCGATGGACTGCGGAGCTACAATGAGCAGTTCTTC. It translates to CASSDGLRSYNEQFF.

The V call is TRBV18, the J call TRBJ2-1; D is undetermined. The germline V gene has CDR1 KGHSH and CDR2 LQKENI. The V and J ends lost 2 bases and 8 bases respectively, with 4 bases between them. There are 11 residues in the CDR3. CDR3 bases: TGTGCCAGCTCACCAAACTATGAGCAGTTCTTC. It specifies CASSPNYEQFF.

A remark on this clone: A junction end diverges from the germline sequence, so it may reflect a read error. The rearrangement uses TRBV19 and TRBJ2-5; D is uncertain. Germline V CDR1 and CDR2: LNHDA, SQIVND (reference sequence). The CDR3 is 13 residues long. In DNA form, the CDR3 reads TGTGCCAGTAGTATTAGAGACCAAGAGGCCCAGTACTTC. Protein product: CASSIRDQEAQYF.

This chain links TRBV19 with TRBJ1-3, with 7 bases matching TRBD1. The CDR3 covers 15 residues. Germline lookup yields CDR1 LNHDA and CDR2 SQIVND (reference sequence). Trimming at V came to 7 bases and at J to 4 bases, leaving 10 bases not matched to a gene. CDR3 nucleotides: TGTGCCAGTATGGAGGACAGGACGTCAGGAAACACCATATATTTT. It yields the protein CASMEDRTSGNTIYF.

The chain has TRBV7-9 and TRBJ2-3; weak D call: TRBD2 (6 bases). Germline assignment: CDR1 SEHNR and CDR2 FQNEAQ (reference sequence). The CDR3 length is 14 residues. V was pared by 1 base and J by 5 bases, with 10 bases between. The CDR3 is CASSLEAGRDTQYF. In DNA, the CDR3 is TGTGCCAGCAGCTTAGAGGCGGGAAGAGATACGCAGTATTTT.

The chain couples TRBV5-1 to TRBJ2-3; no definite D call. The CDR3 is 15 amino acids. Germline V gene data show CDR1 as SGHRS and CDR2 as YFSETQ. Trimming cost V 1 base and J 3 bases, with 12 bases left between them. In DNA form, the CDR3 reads TGCGCCAGCAGCTTGTTTCTAGAAAGGACAGATACGCAGTATTTT. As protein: CASSLFLERTDTQYF.